The source of this TCR beta chain is a study of blood T cell repertoires in COVID-19. Measured with immunoSEQ multiplex PCR; TCRdb has only the in-frame clones, and not every one. The table records about 65,000 clones, 90% of them present only once. This clone was seen only once. The V gene lost 4 bases and the J gene lost 2 bases, with 10 bases spanning the gap. Per the germline V gene, CDR1 is SGHNT and CDR2 is YYREEE (reference sequence). This CDR3 is built from 13 residues. Sequencing input: peripheral blood. The V gene is TRBV5-4, the J gene TRBJ2-7; D is perhaps TRBD1 (5 bases). The TCR originated in a man between 60 and 75 years old with acute or convalescent COVID-19. This CDR3 is CASSRSRAYEQYF. The CDR3 region has the DNA TGTGCCAGCAGCAGAAGCAGGGCCTACGAGCAGTACTTC. Complete variable domain (other parts from reference TRBV5-4 and TRBJ2-7): ETGVTQSPTHLIKTRGQQVTLRCSSQSGHNTVSWYQQALGQGPQFIFQYYREEENGRGNFPPRFSGLQFPNYSSELNVNALELDDSALYLCASSRSRAYEQYFGPGTRLTVT.